These 10 T cell receptor beta chains originate from one sample sequenced in a study of spatial heterogeneity in lung cancer. Study conclusions and caveats: The study found that expanded intratumoral alpha and beta TCR counts tracked tumor mutation counts.

Time point of the sample: sample taken at primary tumor resection. Their target antigens are unknown. TCRdb called the 5' RACE reads again in MiXCR, with one record for every CDR3 protein. The repertoire includes about 8,000 distinct CDR3 sequences, about 9.9% of them detected once, and just under 9% sits in the top ten. Sequencing used lung tumor tissue, obtained at surgery. The receptors were sampled from a male donor with early-stage non-small cell lung cancer.

This clonotype ranks as medium-sized. The V call is TRBV4-3, the J call TRBJ2-1; tentative D call: TRBD2 (6 bases). Germline CDR1 is LGHNA and CDR2 is YSLEER. The CDR3 runs to 16 residues. Trimming took 0 bases from V and 8 from J, leaving 17 bases between them. DNA of the CDR3: TGCGCCAGCAGCCAAGATCGTCAACTAGCTTCCGATGAGCAGTTCTTC. Residues: CASSQDRQLASDEQFF.

Only a few counts were recorded for this clonotype. The genes are TRBV5-1 and TRBJ2-5; 7 bases agree with TRBD1. The CDR3 is 13 residues long. Looked up from germline, CDR1 is SGHRS and CDR2 is YFSETQ. With V trimmed by 4 bases and J by 7 bases, 7 bases remained unmatched. The CDR3 is CASSPEGAGTQYF. CDR3 in DNA: TGCGCCAGCAGCCCAGAGGGGGCGGGGACCCAGTACTTC.

This clonotype was seen repeatedly, ten times or more. V and J are TRBV7-9 and TRBJ1-1; D call uncertain. The germline CDR1 and CDR2 sequences are SEHNR and FQNEAQ (reference sequence). There are 13 residues in the CDR3. V was trimmed by 5 bases and J by 0 bases, leaving 7 bases between them. The CDR3 reads CASSPPVNTEAFF. The DNA for the CDR3 is TGTGCCAGCAGCCCCCCGGTGAACACTGAAGCTTTCTTT. Complete variable domain (other parts from reference TRBV7-9 and TRBJ1-1): DTGVSQNPRHKITKRGQNVTFRCDPISEHNRLYWYRQTLGQGPEFLTYFQNEAQLEKSRLLSDRFSAERPKGSFSTLEIQRTEQGDSAMYLCASSPPVNTEAFFGQGTRLTVV.

In this sample, this clonotype is medium-sized. J is TRBJ1-5 and V is TRBV19, with 10 nucleotides matching TRBD1. Per germline, CDR1 LNHDA and CDR2 SQIVND (reference sequence). The CDR3 spans 18 residues. V lost 3 bases and J lost 0; bases outside the gene matches: 8. The chain's CDR3 is CASSITRDRGPSNQPQHF. The CDR3 DNA sequence: TGTGCCAGTAGTATTACCCGGGACAGGGGACCTAGCAATCAGCCCCAGCATTTT.

By its share, this clonotype is medium-sized (0.01 to 0.1%). The CDR3, as DNA: TGTGCCAGCAGCGTAGGACAGGGTTTTGCCGAGCAGTACTTC. It is translated as CASSVGQGFAEQYF. V is TRBV9 and J is TRBJ2-7; 7 nucleotides match TRBD1. V lost 0 bases and J lost 6; bases outside the gene matches: 6. This CDR3 has 14 residues. CDR1 and CDR2 (germline): SGDLS, YYNGEE.

This clonotype was picked up many times. The chain carries TRBV7-2 and TRBJ2-2; tentative D call: TRBD1 (5 bases). Germline values: CDR1 SGHTA, CDR2 FQGNSA. This CDR3 is built from 15 residues. V lost 3 bases, J lost 4 bases, and 12 bases lay in between. Written as DNA, the CDR3 is TGTGCCAGCAGCTTGGGGTCAAGGGGCACCGGGGAGCTGTTTTTT. As protein: CASSLGSRGTGELFF.

This clonotype is deemed medium-sized (0.01 to 0.1%). The chain couples TRBV30 to TRBJ1-4; D not certain. This CDR3 contains 14 residues. Germline loops: CDR1 GTSNPN, CDR2 SVGIG (reference sequence). Trimming took off 1 base at V and 2 bases at J, with 8 bases between the two ends. Here the CDR3 DNA reads TGTGCCTGGAGTGCCGGGTACACTAATGAAAAACTGTTTTTT. As protein: CAWSAGYTNEKLFF.

This clonotype was detected many times. V and J are TRBV7-9 and TRBJ1-1; D is unclear. The CDR3 extends over 13 amino acids. Looked up from germline, CDR1 is SEHNR and CDR2 is FQNEAQ (reference sequence). Trimming removed 3 bases from V and 0 bases from J, with 5 bases in between. As DNA, the CDR3 is TGTGCCAGCAGCTTTTCGGTGAACACTGAAGCTTTCTTT. It is translated as CASSFSVNTEAFF.

By share, this clonotype counts as medium-sized (0.01 to 0.1%). The V call is TRBV5-1, the J call TRBJ2-2, with 8 bases matching TRBD2. Trimming removed 0 bases from V and 3 bases from J; junction bases left unmatched: 4. CDR1 SGHRS and CDR2 YFSETQ come from the germline V gene. The CDR3 loop spans 16 amino acids. The CDR3 spells CASSLESGSDTGELFF. In nucleotides, the CDR3 is TGCGCCAGCAGCTTGGAAAGCGGGAGCGACACCGGGGAGCTGTTTTTT.

This chain uses TRBV20-1 with TRBJ2-5; D unclear. With 0 bases removed from V and 4 bases from J, the gap between germline ends came to 6 bases. CDR3 length: 12 residues. Germline lookup yields CDR1 DFQATT and CDR2 SNEGSKA (reference sequence). The CDR3 is CSARDLRETQYF. In DNA, the CDR3 is TGCAGTGCTAGAGATCTCAGAGAGACCCAGTACTTC.